This TCR beta chain was recovered during a study of cytomegalovirus exposure and HLA in healthy donors. Looking at the study overall: Findings of an earlier analysis included under 140 million unique TCR beta sequences from some 190 million T cells.

A note on this clone: No antigen is known for it.

Trimming removed 7 bases at V and 7 bases at J, with 20 bases between. The CDR3 has 14 amino acids. From germline, CDR1 is MNHEY and CDR2 SVGAGI. The PCR contained 60 Vbeta and 13 Jbeta primers. Here immunoSEQ multiplex PCR was the method, and the copy in TCRdb shows in-frame clones only, minus some. The sample has 95,000 to 150,000 clones; roughly 82% are singletons. Findings and caveats of the study: Most of the TCR beta V segments (in an earlier analysis) were productive either about 87% or about 30% of the time. Of the V segments, some could not be distinguished, including TRBV6-2 and TRBV6-3, and were excluded. Cytomegalovirus status was reportedly diagnosed by the classifier with high sensitivity and specificity.

The chain couples TRBV6-5 to TRBJ2-7; D gene ambiguous. The source material was PBMCs. The source is a young man in good health and CMV-seropositive. In DNA form, the CDR3 reads TGTGCCAGCACCTCCCCCCCCGCCACTACGGAGCAGTACTTC. It specifies CASTSPPATTEQYF.